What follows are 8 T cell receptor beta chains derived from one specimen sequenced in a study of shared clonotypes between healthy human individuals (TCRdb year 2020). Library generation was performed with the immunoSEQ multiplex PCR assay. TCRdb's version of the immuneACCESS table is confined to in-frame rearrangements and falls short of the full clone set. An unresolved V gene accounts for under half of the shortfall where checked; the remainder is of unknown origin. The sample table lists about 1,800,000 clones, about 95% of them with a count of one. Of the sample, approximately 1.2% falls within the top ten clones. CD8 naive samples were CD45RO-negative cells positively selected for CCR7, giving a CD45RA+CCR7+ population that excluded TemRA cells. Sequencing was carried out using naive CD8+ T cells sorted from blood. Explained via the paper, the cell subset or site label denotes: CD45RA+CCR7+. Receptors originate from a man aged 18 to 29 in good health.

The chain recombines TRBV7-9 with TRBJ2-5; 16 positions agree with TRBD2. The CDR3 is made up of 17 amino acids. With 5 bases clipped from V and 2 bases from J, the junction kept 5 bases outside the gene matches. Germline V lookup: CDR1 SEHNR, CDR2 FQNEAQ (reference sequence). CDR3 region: CASSVPGLAGGQETQYF. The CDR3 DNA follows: TGTGCCAGCAGCGTACCGGGACTAGCGGGGGGGCAAGAGACCCAGTACTTC. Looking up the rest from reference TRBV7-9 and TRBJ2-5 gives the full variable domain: DTGVSQNPRHKITKRGQNVTFRCDPISEHNRLYWYRQTLGQGPEFLTYFQNEAQLEKSRLLSDRFSAERPKGSFSTLEIQRTEQGDSAMYLCASSVPGLAGGQETQYFGPGTRLLVL.

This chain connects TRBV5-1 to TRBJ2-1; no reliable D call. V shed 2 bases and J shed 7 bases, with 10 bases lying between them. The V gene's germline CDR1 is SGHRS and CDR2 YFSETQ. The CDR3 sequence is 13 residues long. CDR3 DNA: TGCGCCAGCAGCTTCTATGACCGTAATGAGCAGTTCTTC. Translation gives CASSFYDRNEQFF.

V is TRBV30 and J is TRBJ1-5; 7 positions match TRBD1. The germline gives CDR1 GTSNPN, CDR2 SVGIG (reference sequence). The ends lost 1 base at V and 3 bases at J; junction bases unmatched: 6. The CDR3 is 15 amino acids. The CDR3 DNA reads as TGTGCCTGGAGTGAGGGACAGTCTATCAATCAGCCCCAGCATTTT. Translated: CAWSEGQSINQPQHF.

The CDR3 DNA follows: TGTGCCAGCAGCTTAGGAGCAGGGCTGAACACTGAAGCTTTCTTT. Protein sequence: CASSLGAGLNTEAFF. The chain has TRBV11-2 and TRBJ1-1; D is perhaps TRBD1 (5 bases). The CDR3 has 15 residues. V lost 1 base, J lost 0 bases, and 9 bases lay in between. Germline V gives CDR1 SGHAT, CDR2 FQNNGV.

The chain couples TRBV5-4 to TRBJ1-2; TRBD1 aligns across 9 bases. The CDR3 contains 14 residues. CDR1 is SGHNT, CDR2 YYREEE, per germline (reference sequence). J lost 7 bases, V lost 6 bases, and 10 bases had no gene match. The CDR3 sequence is CASNLQGANFGYTF. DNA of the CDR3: TGTGCCAGCAACTTACAGGGGGCGAATTTTGGCTACACCTTC.

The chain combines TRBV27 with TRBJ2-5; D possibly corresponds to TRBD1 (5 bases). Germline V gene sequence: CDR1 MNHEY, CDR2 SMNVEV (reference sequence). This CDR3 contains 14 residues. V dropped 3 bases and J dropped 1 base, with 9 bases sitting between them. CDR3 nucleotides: TGTGCCAGCAGTTTCCTCCAGGGCCAAGAGACCCAGTACTTC. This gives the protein CASSFLQGQETQYF.

The CDR3 nucleotides read TGTGCCAGCAGCTTTACCCCCGGGGGAACCTACGAGCAGTACTTC. This codes for CASSFTPGGTYEQYF. The V call is TRBV7-9, the J call TRBJ2-7; D may be TRBD2 (6 bases). Looked up from germline, CDR1 is SEHNR and CDR2 is FQNEAQ (reference sequence). The CDR3 contains 15 residues. V lost 3 bases and J lost 2, with 14 bases in between.

The CDR3 here is CATSRPDGDRAREQYF. The CDR3 DNA is TGTGCCACCAGCAGACCGGACGGGGACAGAGCTCGAGAGCAGTACTTC. This chain joins TRBV15 and TRBJ2-7; 7 nucleotides match TRBD1. The length of the CDR3 is 16 residues. Germline trimming cut 2 bases from V and 7 bases from J; bases unmatched to any gene: 14. CDR1 LNHNV and CDR2 YYDKDF come from the germline V gene (reference sequence).